Below, one TCR beta chain is given with its context. What it recognizes is unknown. The CDR3 consists of 13 residues. The germline V gene has CDR1 SGDLS and CDR2 YYNGEE. The germline V and J ends were trimmed by 3 bases and 15 bases, with 16 bases remaining between them. Method: immunoSEQ multiplex PCR; TCRdb's copy keeps in-frame clones and lacks some. The profile shows about 81,000 clones, about 91% of them singletons. Mixed chimerism was transient after nonmyeloablative marrow transplants from related graft donors. Unstimulated Tregs (CD4+CD25+CD127-) and CD4+CD25- non-Tregs were sorted from PBMCs. The data were obtained in a study of Tregs in tolerant kidney transplant recipients. Study-wide points: No direct test of biological reproducibility was done here. Findings come from small patient numbers and require larger validation. Some patients' samples used different primers over time, so nucleotide sequences weren't comparable.

The genes are TRBV9 and TRBJ1-6; possible D gene TRBD1, 5 bases. Here the sequenced sample was CD4+ T cells from blood (PBMCs), taken 24 months after the transplant. This TCR came from a human patient who received a combined kidney and bone marrow transplant. Some of the T cells may derive from the graft donor. CDR3 protein: CASSAGRWGNLHF. DNA for the CDR3: TGTGCCAGCAGCGCAGGCCGTTGGGGCAACCTCCACTTT.